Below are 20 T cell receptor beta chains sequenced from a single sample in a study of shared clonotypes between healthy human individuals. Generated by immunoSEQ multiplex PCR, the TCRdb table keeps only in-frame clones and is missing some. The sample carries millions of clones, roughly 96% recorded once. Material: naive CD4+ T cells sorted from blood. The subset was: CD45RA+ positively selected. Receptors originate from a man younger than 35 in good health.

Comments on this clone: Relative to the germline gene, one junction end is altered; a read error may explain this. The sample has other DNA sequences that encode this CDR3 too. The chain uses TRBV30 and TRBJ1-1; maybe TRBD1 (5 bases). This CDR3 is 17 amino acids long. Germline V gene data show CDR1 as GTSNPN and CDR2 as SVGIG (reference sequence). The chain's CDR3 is CAWSVEGEPISNTEAFF. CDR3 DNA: TGCGCCTGGAGTGTTGAAGGGGAGCCAATTTCCAACACTGAAGCTTTCTTT.

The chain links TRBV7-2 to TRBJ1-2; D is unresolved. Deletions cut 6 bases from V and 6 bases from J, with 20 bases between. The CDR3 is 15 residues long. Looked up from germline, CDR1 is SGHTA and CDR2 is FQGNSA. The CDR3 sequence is CASSFTNEGAHGYTF. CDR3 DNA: TGTGCCAGCAGTTTTACTAATGAAGGAGCGCATGGCTACACCTTC.

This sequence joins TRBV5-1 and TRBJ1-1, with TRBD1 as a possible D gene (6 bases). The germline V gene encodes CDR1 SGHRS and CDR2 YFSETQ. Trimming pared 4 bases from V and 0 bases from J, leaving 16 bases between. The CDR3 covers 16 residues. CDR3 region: CASSLRPTGLNTEAFF. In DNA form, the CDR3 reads TGCGCCAGCAGCCTACGACCGACAGGCCTGAACACTGAAGCTTTCTTT.

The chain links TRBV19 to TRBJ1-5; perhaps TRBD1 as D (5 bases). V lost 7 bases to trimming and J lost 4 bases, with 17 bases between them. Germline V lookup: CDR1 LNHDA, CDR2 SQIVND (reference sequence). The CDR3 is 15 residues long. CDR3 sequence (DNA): TGTGCCAGTACCCTGGGCCCAGGGCCGAATCAGCCCCAGCATTTT. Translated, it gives CASTLGPGPNQPQHF.

The CDR3 here is CASSTEGGNTEAFF. The CDR3 region has the DNA TGTGCCAGCAGCACCGAGGGAGGGAACACTGAAGCTTTCTTT. V is TRBV5-6 and J is TRBJ1-1; D is undetermined. CDR1 is SGHDT, CDR2 YYEEEE, per germline. This CDR3 is built from 14 residues. Trimming took 4 bases from V and 1 from J, leaving 11 bases between them.

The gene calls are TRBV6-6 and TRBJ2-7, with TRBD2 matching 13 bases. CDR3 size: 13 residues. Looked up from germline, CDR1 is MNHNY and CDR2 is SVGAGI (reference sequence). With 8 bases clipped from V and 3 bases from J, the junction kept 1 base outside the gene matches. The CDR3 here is CASRTSGSYEQYF. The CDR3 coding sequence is TGTGCCAGCCGGACTAGCGGGAGCTACGAGCAGTACTTC.

For the CDR3, the DNA is TGTGCCAGTAGTATAGAGGGAAATGCCAAAAACATTCAGTACTTC. Protein: CASSIEGNAKNIQYF. V and J are TRBV19 and TRBJ2-4; D not certain. Trimming left V 0 bases short and J 1 base short, with 7 bases between. The CDR3 loop spans 15 amino acids. Germline CDR1 LNHDA, CDR2 SQIVND (reference sequence).

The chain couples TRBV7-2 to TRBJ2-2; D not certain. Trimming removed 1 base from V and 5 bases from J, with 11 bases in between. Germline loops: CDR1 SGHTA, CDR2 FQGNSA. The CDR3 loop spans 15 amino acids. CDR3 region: CASSLGWAYTGELFF. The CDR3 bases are TGTGCCAGCAGCTTAGGTTGGGCTTATACCGGGGAGCTGTTTTTT.

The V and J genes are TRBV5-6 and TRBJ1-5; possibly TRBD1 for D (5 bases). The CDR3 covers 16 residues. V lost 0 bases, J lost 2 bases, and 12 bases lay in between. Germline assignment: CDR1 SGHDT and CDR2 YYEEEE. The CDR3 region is CASSLGWGYGNQPQHF. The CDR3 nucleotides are TGTGCCAGCAGCTTGGGGTGGGGGTATGGCAATCAGCCCCAGCATTTT.

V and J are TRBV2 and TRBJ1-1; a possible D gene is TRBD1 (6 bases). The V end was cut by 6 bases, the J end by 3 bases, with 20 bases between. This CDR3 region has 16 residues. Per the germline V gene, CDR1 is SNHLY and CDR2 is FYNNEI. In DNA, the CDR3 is TGTGCCAGCAGCTCCACCATCGGGACACCTTACACTGAAGCTTTCTTT. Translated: CASSSTIGTPYTEAFF.

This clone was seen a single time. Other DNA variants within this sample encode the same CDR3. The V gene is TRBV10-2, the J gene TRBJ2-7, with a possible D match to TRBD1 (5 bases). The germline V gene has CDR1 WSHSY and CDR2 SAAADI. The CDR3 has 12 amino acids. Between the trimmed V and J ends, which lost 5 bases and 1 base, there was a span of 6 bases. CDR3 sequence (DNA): TGCGCCAGCAGTCAGGGTTCCTACGAGCAGTACTTC. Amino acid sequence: CASSQGSYEQYF.

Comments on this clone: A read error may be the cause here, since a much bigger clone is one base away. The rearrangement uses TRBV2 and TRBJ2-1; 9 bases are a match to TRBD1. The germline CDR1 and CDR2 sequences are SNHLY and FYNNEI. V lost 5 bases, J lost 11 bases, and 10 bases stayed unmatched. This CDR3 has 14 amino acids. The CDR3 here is CASSPGTGLVQQFF. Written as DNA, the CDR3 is TGTGCCAGCAGTCCGGGGACAGGGCTCGTTCAGCAGTTCTTC. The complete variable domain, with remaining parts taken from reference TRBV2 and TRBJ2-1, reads EPEVTQTPSHQVTQMGQEVILRCVPISNHLYFYWYRQILGQKVEFLVSFYNNEISEKSEIFDDQFSVERPDGSNFTLKIRSTKLEDSAMYFCASSPGTGLVQQFFGPGTRLTVL.

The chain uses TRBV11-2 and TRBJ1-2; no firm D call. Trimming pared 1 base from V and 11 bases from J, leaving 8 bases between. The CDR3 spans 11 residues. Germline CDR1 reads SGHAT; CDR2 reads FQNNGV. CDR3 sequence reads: CASSLADVYTF. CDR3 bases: TGTGCCAGCAGCTTAGCGGACGTTTACACCTTC.

CDR3 sequence (DNA): TGTGCCAGCAGCCCGGGCGGGGGGCCAGCAGATACGCAGTATTTT. Translation: CASSPGGGPADTQYF. V and J are TRBV7-9 and TRBJ2-3; 8 bases align to TRBD2. Germline lookup yields CDR1 SEHNR and CDR2 FQNEAQ (reference sequence). Trimming took 5 bases from V and 4 from J; bases not matched to a gene: 8. This CDR3 has 15 amino acids.

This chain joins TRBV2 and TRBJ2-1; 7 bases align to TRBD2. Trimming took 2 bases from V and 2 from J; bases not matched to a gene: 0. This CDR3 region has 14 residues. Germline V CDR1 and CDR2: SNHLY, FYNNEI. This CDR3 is CASSELAAYNEQFF. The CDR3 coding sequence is TGTGCCAGCAGTGAACTAGCGGCCTACAATGAGCAGTTCTTC.

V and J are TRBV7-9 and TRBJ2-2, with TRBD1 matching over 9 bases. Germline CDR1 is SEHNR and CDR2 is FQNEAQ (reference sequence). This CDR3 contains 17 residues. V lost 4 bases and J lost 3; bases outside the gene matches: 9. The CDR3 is CASSSRGQGIDTGELFF. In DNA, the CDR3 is TGTGCCAGCAGCTCACGGGGACAGGGAATAGACACCGGGGAGCTGTTTTTT.

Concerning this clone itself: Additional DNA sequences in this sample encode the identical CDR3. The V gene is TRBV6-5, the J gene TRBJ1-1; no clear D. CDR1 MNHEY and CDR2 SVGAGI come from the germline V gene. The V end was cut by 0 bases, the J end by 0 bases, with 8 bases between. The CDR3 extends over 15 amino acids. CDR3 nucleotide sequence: TGTGCCAGCAGTTACTCGCGCGACTTGAACACTGAAGCTTTCTTT. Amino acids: CASSYSRDLNTEAFF.

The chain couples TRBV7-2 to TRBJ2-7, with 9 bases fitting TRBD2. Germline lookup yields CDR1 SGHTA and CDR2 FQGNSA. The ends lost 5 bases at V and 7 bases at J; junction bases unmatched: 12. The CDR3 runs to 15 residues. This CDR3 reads CASSPFHSGRFEQYF. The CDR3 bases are TGTGCCAGCAGCCCGTTTCATAGCGGGAGATTTGAGCAGTACTTC.

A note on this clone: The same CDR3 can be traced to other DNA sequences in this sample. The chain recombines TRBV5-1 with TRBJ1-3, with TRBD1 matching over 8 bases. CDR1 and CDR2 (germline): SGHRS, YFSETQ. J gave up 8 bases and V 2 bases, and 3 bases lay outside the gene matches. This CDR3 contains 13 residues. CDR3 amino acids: CASSFDRGDTIYF. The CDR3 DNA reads TGCGCCAGCAGCTTTGACAGGGGTGACACCATATATTTT.

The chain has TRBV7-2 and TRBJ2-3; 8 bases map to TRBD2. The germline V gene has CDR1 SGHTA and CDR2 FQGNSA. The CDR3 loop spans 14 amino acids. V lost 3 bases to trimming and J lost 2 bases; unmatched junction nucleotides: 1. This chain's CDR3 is CASSFGGVTDTQYF. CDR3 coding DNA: TGTGCCAGCAGCTTCGGGGGGGTCACAGATACGCAGTATTTT.